These T cell receptor beta chains were read from a single sample in a study of blood T cell repertoires in COVID-19. Assay used: immunoSEQ multiplex PCR; TCRdb lists only in-frame clones, some missing. This sample has 60,000 to 90,000 clones, with roughly 87% found just once. Material: peripheral blood. The receptors shown here come from a woman older than 75 with active or convalescent COVID-19. CDR3s include the opening cysteine and the closing phenylalanine or tryptophan. The D gene is left open where the match is weak. The size field is filled for only some rows; it gives once, few, many or a size class.

NA TRBJ2-3 TRBD2 TRBV27 TGTGCCAGCAGTTGGACTAGCGGTACAGATACGCAGTATTTT CASSWTSGTDTQYF
NA TRBJ1-2 NA TRBV18 TGTGCCAGCTCACCAGACACTTCCCTCGGCTACACCTTC CASSPDTSLGYTF
NA TRBJ2-3 NA TRBV30 TGTGCCTGGACCGTCGGTAGCACAGATACGCAGTATTTT CAWTVGSTDTQYF
NA TRBJ2-5 TRBD2 TRBV4-3 TGCGCCAGCAGCCAAGATCTGGGGCGGGGGGGCCGCGAGACCCAGTACTTC CASSQDLGRGGRETQYF
NA TRBJ2-7 TRBD2 TRBV6-5 TGTGCCAGCCCGGCGGGAGTGAGCTCCTACGAGCAGTACTTC CASPAGVSSYEQYF
NA TRBJ1-1 NA TRBV3-1/TRBV3-2 TGTGCCAGCAGCCAGAGTCCTAGGAACACTGAAGCTTTCTTT CASSQSPRNTEAFF
NA TRBJ1-5 TRBD1 TRBV10-3 TGTGCCATCAGTAACCAGGGGGATCAGCCCCAGCATTTT CAISNQGDQPQHF
NA TRBJ2-7 NA TRBV5-1 TGCGCCAGCATTGAGTTGGCAGGGGGGATCAACGAGCAGTACTTC CASIELAGGINEQYF
NA TRBJ2-1 TRBD2 TRBV19 TGTGCCAGTAGTATTCCAGCGGGAGCATCCTACAATGAGCAGTTCTTC CASSIPAGASYNEQFF
NA TRBJ2-2 TRBD2 TRBV9 TGTGCCAGCAGCGTAGTCTTTAGCGGGACGAACACCGGGGAGCTGTTTTTT CASSVVFSGTNTGELFF
NA TRBJ2-3 TRBD2 TRBV5-4 TGTGCCAGCAGCTTGAGTAGCGGGACTGGCACAGATACGCAGTATTTT CASSLSSGTGTDTQYF
once TRBJ2-3 TRBD2 TRBV9 TGTGCCAGCAGCGTAGGTCTAGCGGGAGCGACAGATACGCAGTATTTT CASSVGLAGATDTQYF
NA TRBJ1-5 NA TRBV19 TGTGCCAGTAGTTTGTCAGGCTCCTATCAGCCCCAGCATTTT CASSLSGSYQPQHF
once TRBJ2-7 TRBD2 TRBV7-2 TGTGCCAGCAGCCTCTTCCCTAGCGGGGGGGCCAGAGGTTCCTACGAGCAGTACTTC CASSLFPSGGARGSYEQYF
NA TRBJ2-3 NA TRBV7-2 TGTGCCAGCAGCCAAGGAGTCACAGATACGCAGTATTTT CASSQGVTDTQYF
NA TRBJ1-1 NA TRBV12-3/TRBV12-4 TGTGCCAGCAGTTTACAGGGGAACACTGAAGCTTTCTTT CASSLQGNTEAFF
NA TRBJ2-1 TRBD1 TRBV6-5 TGTGCCAGCAGTTTCACCGGGACAGGGGGCTACAATGAGCAGTTCTTC CASSFTGTGGYNEQFF
NA TRBJ2-2 TRBD2 TRBV7-8 TGTGCCAGCAGTTCGGAGCGGGGGGGAACCGGGGAGCTGTTTTTT CASSSERGGTGELFF
NA TRBJ1-5 TRBD1 TRBV3-1/TRBV3-2 TGTGCCAGCAGTCGACAGGGTCGCAATCAGCCCCAGCATTTT CASSRQGRNQPQHF
NA TRBJ1-2 TRBD1 TRBV10-2 TGCGCCAGCAGTACGGACAGGGAGTATGGCTACACCTTC CASSTDREYGYTF
NA TRBJ2-3 TRBD2 TRBV12-5 TGTGCTAGTGGTTCCGGGACTAGCAGCACAGATACGCAGTATTTT CASGSGTSSTDTQYF
NA TRBJ2-5 TRBD2 TRBV30 TGTGCCTGGAGTGTTCTAGCGGTACGACAAGAGACCCAGTACTTC CAWSVLAVRQETQYF
once TRBJ1-1 TRBD1 TRBV12-3/TRBV12-4 TGTGCCAGCAGTTCACAGGGGCCCACTGAAGCTTTCTTT CASSSQGPTEAFF
NA TRBJ2-7 TRBD2 TRBV27 TGTGCCAGCGGAACTAGCGGGGCCCTCGGGCCCTACGAGCAGTACTTC CASGTSGALGPYEQYF
NA TRBJ1-2 NA TRBV28 TGTGCCAGCAGTCTGACAGGTTCCTATGGCTACACCTTC CASSLTGSYGYTF
once TRBJ2-7 TRBD2 TRBV9 TGTGCCAGCAGCTTCTCCCCCGGGACTAGCGGGAGCTACGAGCAGTACTTC CASSFSPGTSGSYEQYF
once TRBJ2-3 TRBD1 TRBV18 TGTGCCAGCTCACCCAACGTACTGGGACAGAGCACAGATACGCAGTATTTT CASSPNVLGQSTDTQYF
many TRBJ2-1 NA TRBV7-9 TGTGCCAGCAGCTTACCTAGCGAATCCTACAATGAGCAGTTCTTC CASSLPSESYNEQFF